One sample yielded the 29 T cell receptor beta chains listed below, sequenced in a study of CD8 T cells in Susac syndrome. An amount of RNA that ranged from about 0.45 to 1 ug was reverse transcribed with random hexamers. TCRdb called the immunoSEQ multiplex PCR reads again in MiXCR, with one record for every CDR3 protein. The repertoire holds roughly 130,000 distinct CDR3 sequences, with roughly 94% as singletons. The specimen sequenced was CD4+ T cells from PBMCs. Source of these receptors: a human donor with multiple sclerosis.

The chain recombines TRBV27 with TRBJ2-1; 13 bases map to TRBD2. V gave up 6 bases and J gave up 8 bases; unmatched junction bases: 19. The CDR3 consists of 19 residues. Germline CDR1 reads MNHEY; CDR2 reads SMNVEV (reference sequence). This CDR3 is CASSRTSGGLGSSVHEQFF. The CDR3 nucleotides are TGTGCCAGCAGCCGGACTAGCGGGGGACTGGGTTCTAGTGTTCATGAGCAGTTCTTC.

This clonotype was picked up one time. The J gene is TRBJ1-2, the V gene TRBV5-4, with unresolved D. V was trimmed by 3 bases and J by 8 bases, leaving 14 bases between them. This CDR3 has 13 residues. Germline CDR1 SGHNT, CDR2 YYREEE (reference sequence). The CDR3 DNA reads TGTGCCAGCAGCTGGGCGGGATCTGACGGCTACACCTTC. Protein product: CASSWAGSDGYTF.

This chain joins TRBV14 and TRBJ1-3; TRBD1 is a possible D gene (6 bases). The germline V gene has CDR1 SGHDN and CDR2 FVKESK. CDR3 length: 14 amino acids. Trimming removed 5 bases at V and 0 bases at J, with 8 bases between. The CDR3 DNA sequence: TGTGCCAGCAGCGCGGGACACTCTGGAAACACCATATATTTT. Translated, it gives CASSAGHSGNTIYF.

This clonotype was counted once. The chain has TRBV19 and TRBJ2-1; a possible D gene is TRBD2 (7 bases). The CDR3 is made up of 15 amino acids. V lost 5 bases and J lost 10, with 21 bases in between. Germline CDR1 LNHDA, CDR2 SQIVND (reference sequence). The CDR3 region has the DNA TGTGCCAGTAGTTCCTTTAGGGGGGGCGAGGGGGAGCAGTTCTTC. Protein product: CASSSFRGGEGEQFF.

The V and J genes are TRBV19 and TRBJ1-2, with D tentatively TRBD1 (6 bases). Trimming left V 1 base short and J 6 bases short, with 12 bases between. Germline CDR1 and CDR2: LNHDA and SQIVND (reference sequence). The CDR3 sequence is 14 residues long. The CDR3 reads CASSIGTTGNGYTF. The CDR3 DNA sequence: TGTGCCAGTAGTATAGGGACTACAGGGAATGGCTACACCTTC. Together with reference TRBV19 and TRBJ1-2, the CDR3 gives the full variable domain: DGGITQSPKYLFRKEGQNVTLSCEQNLNHDAMYWYRQDPGQGLRLIYYSQIVNDFQKGDIAEGYSVSREKKESFPLTVTSAQKNPTAFYLCASSIGTTGNGYTFGSGTRLTVV.

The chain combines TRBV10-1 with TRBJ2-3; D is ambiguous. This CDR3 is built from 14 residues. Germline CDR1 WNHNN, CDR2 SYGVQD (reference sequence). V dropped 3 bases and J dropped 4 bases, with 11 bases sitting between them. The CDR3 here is CASSEASNPDTQYF. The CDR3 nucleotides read TGCGCCAGCAGTGAAGCCTCGAATCCAGATACGCAGTATTTT.

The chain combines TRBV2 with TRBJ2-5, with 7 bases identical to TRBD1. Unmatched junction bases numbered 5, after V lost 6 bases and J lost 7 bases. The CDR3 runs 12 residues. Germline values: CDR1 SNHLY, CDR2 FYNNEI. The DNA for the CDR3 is TGTGCCAGCAGAGGGACAGTCGGGACCCAGTACTTC. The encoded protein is CASRGTVGTQYF.

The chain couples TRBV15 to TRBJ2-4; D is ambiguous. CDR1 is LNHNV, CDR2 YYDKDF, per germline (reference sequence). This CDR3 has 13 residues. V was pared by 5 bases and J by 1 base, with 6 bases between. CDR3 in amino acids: CATSVGAKNIQYF. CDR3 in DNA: TGTGCCACCAGCGTAGGGGCCAAAAACATTCAGTACTTC.

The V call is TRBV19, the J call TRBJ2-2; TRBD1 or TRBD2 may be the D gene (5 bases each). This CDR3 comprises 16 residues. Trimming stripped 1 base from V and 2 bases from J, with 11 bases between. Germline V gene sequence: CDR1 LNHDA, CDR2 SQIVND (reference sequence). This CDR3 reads CASSIGAGTNTGELFF. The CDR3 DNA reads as TGTGCCAGTAGTATAGGGGCAGGGACCAACACCGGGGAGCTGTTTTTT. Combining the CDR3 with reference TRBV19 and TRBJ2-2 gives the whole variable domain DGGITQSPKYLFRKEGQNVTLSCEQNLNHDAMYWYRQDPGQGLRLIYYSQIVNDFQKGDIAEGYSVSREKKESFPLTVTSAQKNPTAFYLCASSIGAGTNTGELFFGEGSRLTVL.

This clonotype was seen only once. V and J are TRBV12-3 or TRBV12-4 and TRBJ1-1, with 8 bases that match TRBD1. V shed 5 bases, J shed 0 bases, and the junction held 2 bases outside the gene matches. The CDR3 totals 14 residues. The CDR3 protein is CASSHRGLNTEAFF. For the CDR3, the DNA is TGTGCCAGCAGTCACAGGGGGTTGAACACTGAAGCTTTCTTT.

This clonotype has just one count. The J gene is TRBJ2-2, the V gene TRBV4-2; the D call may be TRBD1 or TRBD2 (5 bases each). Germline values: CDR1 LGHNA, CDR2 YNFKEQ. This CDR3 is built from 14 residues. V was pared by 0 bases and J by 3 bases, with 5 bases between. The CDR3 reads CASSQEGDTGELFF. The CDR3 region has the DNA TGTGCCAGCAGCCAAGAGGGGGACACCGGGGAGCTGTTTTTT.

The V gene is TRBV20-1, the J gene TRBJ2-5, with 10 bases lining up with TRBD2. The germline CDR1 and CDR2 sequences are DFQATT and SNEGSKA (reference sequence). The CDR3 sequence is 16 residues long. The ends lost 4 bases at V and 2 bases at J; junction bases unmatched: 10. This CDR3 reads CSATALLAGYQETQYF. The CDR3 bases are TGCAGTGCTACCGCGTTACTAGCGGGGTATCAAGAGACCCAGTACTTC.

The CDR3 sequence is CASSQDTQGYNYGYTF. As DNA, the CDR3 is TGTGCCAGCAGCCAAGATACTCAGGGGTATAACTATGGCTACACCTTC. The rearrangement links TRBV4-2 to TRBJ1-2; weak D call: TRBD1 (6 bases). The CDR3 consists of 16 residues. Germline CDR1 LGHNA, CDR2 YNFKEQ. Trimming stripped 0 bases from V and 1 base from J, with 12 bases between.

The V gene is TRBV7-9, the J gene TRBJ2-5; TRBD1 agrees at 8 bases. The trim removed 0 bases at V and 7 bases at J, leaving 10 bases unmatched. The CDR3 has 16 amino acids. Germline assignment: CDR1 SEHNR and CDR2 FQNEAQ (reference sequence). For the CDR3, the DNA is TGTGCCAGCAGCTTAGCCTCGGGACAGGCTAGAGGGACCCAGTACTTC. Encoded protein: CASSLASGQARGTQYF.

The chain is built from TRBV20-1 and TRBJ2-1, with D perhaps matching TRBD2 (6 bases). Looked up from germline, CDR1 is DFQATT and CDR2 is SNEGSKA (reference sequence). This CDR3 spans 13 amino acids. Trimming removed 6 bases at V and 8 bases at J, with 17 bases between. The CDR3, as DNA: TGCAGTGCCTACACTTCGGGCGGGGATGAGCAGTTCTTC. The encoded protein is CSAYTSGGDEQFF.

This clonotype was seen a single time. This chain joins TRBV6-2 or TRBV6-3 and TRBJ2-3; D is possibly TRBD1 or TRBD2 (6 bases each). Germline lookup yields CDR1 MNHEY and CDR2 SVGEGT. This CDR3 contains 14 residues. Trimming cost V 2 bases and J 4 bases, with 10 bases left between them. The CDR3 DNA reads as TGTGCCAGCAGTTACGGGGGGCACTCAGATACGCAGTATTTT. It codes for CASSYGGHSDTQYF.

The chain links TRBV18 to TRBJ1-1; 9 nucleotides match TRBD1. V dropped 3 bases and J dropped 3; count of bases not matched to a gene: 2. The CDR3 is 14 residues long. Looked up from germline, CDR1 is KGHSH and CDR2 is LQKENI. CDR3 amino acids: CASSPTGGDTEAFF. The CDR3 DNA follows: TGTGCCAGCTCACCGACAGGGGGGGACACTGAAGCTTTCTTT.

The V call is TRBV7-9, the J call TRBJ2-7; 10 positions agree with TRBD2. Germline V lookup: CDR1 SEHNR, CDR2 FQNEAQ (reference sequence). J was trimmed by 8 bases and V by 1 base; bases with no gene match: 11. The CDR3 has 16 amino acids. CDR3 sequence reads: CASSLGPSGSILKQYF. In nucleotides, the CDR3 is TGTGCCAGCAGCTTAGGGCCTAGCGGGAGCATCTTGAAGCAGTACTTC.

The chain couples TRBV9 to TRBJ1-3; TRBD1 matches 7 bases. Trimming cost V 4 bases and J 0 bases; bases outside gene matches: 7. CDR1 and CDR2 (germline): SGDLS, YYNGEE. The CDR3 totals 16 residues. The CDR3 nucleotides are TGTGCCAGCAGCCATCGACAGGGCTCCTCTGGAAACACCATATATTTT. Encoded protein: CASSHRQGSSGNTIYF.

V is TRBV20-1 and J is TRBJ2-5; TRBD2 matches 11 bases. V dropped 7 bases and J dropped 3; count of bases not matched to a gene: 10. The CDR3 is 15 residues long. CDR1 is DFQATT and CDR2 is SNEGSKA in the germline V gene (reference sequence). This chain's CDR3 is CSVGLAALGEETQYF. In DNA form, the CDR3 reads TGCAGTGTGGGACTAGCGGCCTTAGGGGAAGAGACCCAGTACTTC.

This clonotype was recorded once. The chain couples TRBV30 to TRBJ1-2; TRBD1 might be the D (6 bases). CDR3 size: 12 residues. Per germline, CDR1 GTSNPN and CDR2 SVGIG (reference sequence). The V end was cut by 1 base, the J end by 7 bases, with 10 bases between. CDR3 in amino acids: CAWSAQGTGYTF. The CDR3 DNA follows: TGTGCCTGGAGTGCACAGGGAACTGGCTACACCTTC.

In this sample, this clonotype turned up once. The CDR3 coding sequence is TGCGCCAGCAGCTTGCAGGGCAGCCTAATGTATGGCTACACCTTC. Its translation: CASSLQGSLMYGYTF. This sequence joins TRBV5-1 and TRBJ1-2; a possible D gene is TRBD1 (5 bases). Trimming left V 1 base short and J 5 bases short, with 15 bases between. Germline V gene lookup returns CDR1 SGHRS and CDR2 YFSETQ. The CDR3 totals 15 residues.

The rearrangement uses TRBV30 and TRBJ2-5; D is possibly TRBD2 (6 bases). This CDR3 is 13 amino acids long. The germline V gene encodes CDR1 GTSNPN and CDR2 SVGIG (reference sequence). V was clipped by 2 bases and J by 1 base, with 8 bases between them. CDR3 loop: CAWSPGGQETQYF. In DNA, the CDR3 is TGTGCCTGGAGTCCCGGGGGCCAAGAGACCCAGTACTTC.

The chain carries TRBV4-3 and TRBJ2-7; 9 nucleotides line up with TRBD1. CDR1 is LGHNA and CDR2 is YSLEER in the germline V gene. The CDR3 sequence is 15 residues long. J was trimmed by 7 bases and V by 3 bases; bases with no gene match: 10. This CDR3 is CASSQDRTGVGEQYF. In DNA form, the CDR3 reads TGCGCCAGCAGCCAGGATAGGACAGGGGTGGGAGAGCAGTACTTC.

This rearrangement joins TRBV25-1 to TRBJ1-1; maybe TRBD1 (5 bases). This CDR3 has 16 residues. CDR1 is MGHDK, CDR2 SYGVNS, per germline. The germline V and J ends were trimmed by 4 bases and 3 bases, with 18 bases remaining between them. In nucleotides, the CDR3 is TGTGCCAGCAGTGGTGACAGCAGGGAGGTTTACACTGAAGCTTTCTTT. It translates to CASSGDSREVYTEAFF. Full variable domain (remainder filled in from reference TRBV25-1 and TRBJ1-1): EADIYQTPRYLVIGTGKKITLECSQTMGHDKMYWYQQDPGMELHLIHYSYGVNSTEKGDLSSESTVSRIRTEHFPLTLESARPSHTSQYLCASSGDSREVYTEAFFGQGTRLTVV.

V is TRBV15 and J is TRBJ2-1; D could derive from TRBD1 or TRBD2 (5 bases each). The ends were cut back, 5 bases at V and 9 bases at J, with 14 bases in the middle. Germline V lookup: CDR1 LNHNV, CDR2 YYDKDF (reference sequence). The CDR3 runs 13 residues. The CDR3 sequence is CATSSSGAREQFF. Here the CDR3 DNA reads TGTGCCACCAGCTCCTCCGGGGCACGTGAGCAGTTCTTC.

The CDR3 sequence is CASSSPGAGGHNEQFF. The CDR3 nucleotides read TGTGCCAGCAGCTCCCCGGGAGCGGGGGGTCACAATGAGCAGTTCTTC. The chain joins TRBV7-2 to TRBJ2-1; 9 positions match TRBD2. The CDR3 is 16 residues long. The junction had 9 bases not matched to a gene; V was cut back by 4 bases and J by 5 bases. The germline V gene encodes CDR1 SGHTA and CDR2 FQGNSA.

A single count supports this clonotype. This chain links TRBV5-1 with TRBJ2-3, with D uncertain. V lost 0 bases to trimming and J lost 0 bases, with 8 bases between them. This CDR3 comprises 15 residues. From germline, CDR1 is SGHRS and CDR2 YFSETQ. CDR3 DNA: TGCGCCAGCAGCTTGGAAGGCTACAGCACAGATACGCAGTATTTT. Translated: CASSLEGYSTDTQYF.

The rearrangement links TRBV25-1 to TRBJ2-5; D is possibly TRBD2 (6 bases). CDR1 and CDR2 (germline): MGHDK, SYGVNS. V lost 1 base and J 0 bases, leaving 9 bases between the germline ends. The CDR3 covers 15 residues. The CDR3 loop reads CASSESAGYQETQYF. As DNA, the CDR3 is TGTGCCAGCAGTGAATCGGCGGGGTACCAAGAGACCCAGTACTTC.